What follows are 26 T cell receptor beta chains derived from one specimen sequenced in a study of shared clonotypes between healthy human individuals. Data came from immunoSEQ multiplex PCR; TCRdb stores just in-frame clones and leaves some out. The sample includes some 2 million clones, roughly 96% seen only once; the top ten take under 0.15%. Sequences were obtained from naive CD4+ T cells sorted from blood. Stated subset: CD45RA+ positively selected. These receptors were obtained from a man aged 18 to 29 in good health.

This chain connects TRBV7-6 to TRBJ2-3; TRBD1 agrees at 7 bases. The CDR3 has 17 residues. Trimming took 0 bases from V and 0 from J; bases not matched to a gene: 6. The germline V gene encodes CDR1 SGHVS and CDR2 FNYEAQ. CDR3 nucleotide sequence: TGTGCCAGCAGCTTAGCCCAAACAGGGGACAGCACAGATACGCAGTATTTT. It encodes CASSLAQTGDSTDTQYF.

V and J are TRBV10-3 and TRBJ1-2; D is ambiguous. There are 13 residues in the CDR3. Germline-derived CDR1 and CDR2 are ENHRY and SYGVKD. V was shortened by 5 bases and J by 2 bases, with 9 bases between the two germline ends. The CDR3 nucleotides are TGTGCCATCAGTCGACCGGAAAACTATGGCTACACCTTC. Translation: CAISRPENYGYTF.

Turning to this clone: Different DNA sequences within this sample yield the same CDR3. The chain carries TRBV28 and TRBJ1-1; the match to TRBD1 covers 7 bases. The germline CDR1 and CDR2 sequences are MDHEN and SYDVKM. The CDR3 length is 15 residues. V gave up 2 bases and J gave up 0 bases; unmatched junction bases: 3. This CDR3 reads CASSLGGTVNTEAFF. The CDR3 bases are TGTGCCAGCAGTTTAGGAGGGACAGTGAACACTGAAGCTTTCTTT. Based on the CDR3 plus reference TRBV28 and TRBJ1-1, the full variable domain is DVKVTQSSRYLVKRTGEKVFLECVQDMDHENMFWYRQDPGLGLRLIYFSYDVKMKEKGDIPEGYSVSREKKERFSLILESASTNQTSMYLCASSLGGTVNTEAFFGQGTRLTVV.

V and J are TRBV2 and TRBJ2-2; D is unclear. Trimming took off 7 bases at V and 6 bases at J, with 12 bases between the two ends. CDR3 length: 13 residues. The germline gives CDR1 SNHLY, CDR2 FYNNEI. For the CDR3, the DNA is TGTGCCAGCAACCCGGACGGAGCCGGGGAGCTGTTTTTT. This gives the protein CASNPDGAGELFF.

CDR3: CASSEPGQGGYF. CDR3 in DNA: TGTGCCAGCAGTGAACCGGGACAAGGGGGGTACTTC. This sequence joins TRBV2 and TRBJ2-7; TRBD1 might be the D (6 bases). CDR1 is SNHLY, CDR2 FYNNEI, per germline. The V gene lost 2 bases and the J gene lost 12 bases, with 14 bases spanning the gap. The CDR3 sequence is 12 residues long.

The chain is built from TRBV29-1 and TRBJ2-3; the D is unclear. Germline-derived CDR1 and CDR2 are SQVTM and ANQGSEA. The length of the CDR3 is 13 residues. V was trimmed by 4 bases and J by 2 bases, leaving 10 bases between them. The CDR3 nucleotides are TGCAGCGTTGGGTTTGGGATCACAGATACGCAGTATTTT. Residues: CSVGFGITDTQYF.

The chain uses TRBV2 and TRBJ1-5, with D perhaps TRBD1 (5 bases). V was clipped by 7 bases and J by 6 bases, with 13 bases between them. Per the germline V gene, CDR1 is SNHLY and CDR2 is FYNNEI. The CDR3 consists of 13 residues. CDR3 DNA: TGTGCCAGCACGGCAGGGCCTAGTCAGCCCCAGCATTTT. This codes for CASTAGPSQPQHF.

Here the CDR3 reads CASSQAGGGPYNEQFF. Written as DNA, the CDR3 is TGCGCCAGCAGCCAAGCGGGCGGGGGTCCTTACAATGAGCAGTTCTTC. The V call is TRBV4-1, the J call TRBJ2-1; 7 bases are a match to TRBD2. This CDR3 is 16 amino acids long. V lost 1 base, J lost 4 bases, and 7 bases stayed unmatched. Germline V gives CDR1 MGHRA, CDR2 YSYEKL.

This clone was observed once. The rearrangement links TRBV5-6 to TRBJ1-4, with D perhaps TRBD1 (6 bases). The CDR3 is made up of 15 amino acids. The V gene lost 1 base and the J gene lost 6 bases, with 13 bases spanning the gap. The germline V gene encodes CDR1 SGHDT and CDR2 YYEEEE. The CDR3, as DNA: TGTGCCAGCAGCTTGATTGGCAGGGGTTATGAAAAACTGTTTTTT. It yields the protein CASSLIGRGYEKLFF. Using reference TRBV5-6 and TRBJ1-4 for the parts outside the CDR3, the full variable domain is DAGVTQSPTHLIKTRGQQVTLRCSPKSGHDTVSWYQQALGQGPQFIFQYYEEEERQRGNFPDRFSGHQFPNYSSELNVNALLLGDSALYLCASSLIGRGYEKLFFGSGTQLSVL.

V usage is TRBV6-6 and J usage is TRBJ2-5; no reliable D call. The J call may be wrong; the DNA end is better matched by TRBJ2-7. CDR3 length equals 14 residues. Germline V lookup: CDR1 MNHNY, CDR2 SVGAGI (reference sequence). The CDR3 reads CASSYVGSSYEQYF. CDR3 coding DNA: TGTGCCAGCAGTTACGTCGGAAGCTCCTACGAGCAGTACTTC.

The genes are TRBV10-3 and TRBJ1-2; D uncertain. The V end was cut by 6 bases, the J end by 8 bases, with 13 bases between. In germline, CDR1 is ENHRY, CDR2 SYGVKD. The CDR3 spans 12 residues. CDR3 amino acids: CAIRPPGGGYTF. The CDR3 DNA follows: TGTGCCATCAGACCTCCGGGAGGGGGCTACACCTTC.

The chain couples TRBV11-2 to TRBJ1-5; D is possibly TRBD1 (6 bases). The CDR3 consists of 13 residues. V was pared by 1 base and J by 8 bases, with 9 bases between. From germline, CDR1 is SGHAT and CDR2 FQNNGV. CDR3 bases: TGTGCCAGCAGCTTAGGACAGGCGGAGCCCCAGCATTTT. Translated, it gives CASSLGQAEPQHF.

The chain links TRBV7-2 to TRBJ2-7, with D perhaps assigned TRBD1 or TRBD2 (5 bases each). The CDR3 length is 14 residues. Germline-derived CDR1 and CDR2 are SGHTA and FQGNSA. V lost 4 bases to trimming and J lost 2 bases, with 12 bases between them. The CDR3 here is CASSSKGPAYEQYF. Written as DNA, the CDR3 is TGTGCCAGCAGCTCGAAGGGACCCGCCTACGAGCAGTACTTC.

The chain carries TRBV7-2 and TRBJ1-3; D uncertain. CDR1 is SGHTA and CDR2 is FQGNSA in the germline V gene. The CDR3 has 13 amino acids. V was pared by 1 base and J by 2 bases, with 3 bases between. CDR3 coding DNA: TGTGCCAGCAGCTTAGGAACTGGAAACACCATATATTTT. Residues: CASSLGTGNTIYF.

This chain links TRBV10-2 with TRBJ1-5, with TRBD1 matching 9 bases. There are 14 residues in the CDR3. Unmatched junction bases numbered 8, after V lost 8 bases and J lost 6 bases. The germline CDR1 and CDR2 sequences are WSHSY and SAAADI. CDR3 residues: CASSGTGNGQPQHF. CDR3 sequence (DNA): TGCGCCAGCTCCGGGACAGGGAACGGTCAGCCCCAGCATTTT.

This sequence joins TRBV25-1 and TRBJ1-4; possible D gene TRBD1, 5 bases. The CDR3 loop spans 15 amino acids. CDR1 is MGHDK and CDR2 is SYGVNS in the germline V gene. Trimming removed 2 bases at V and 3 bases at J, with 10 bases between. The CDR3: CASSEPRAANEKLFF. The CDR3 coding sequence is TGTGCCAGCAGTGAACCCAGGGCTGCTAATGAAAAACTGTTTTTT.

This clone has a single count. The chain recombines TRBV30 with TRBJ1-2, with 7 bases matching TRBD1. The ends lost 3 bases at V and 4 bases at J; junction bases unmatched: 5. The CDR3 spans 13 residues. The germline V gene encodes CDR1 GTSNPN and CDR2 SVGIG (reference sequence). In DNA, the CDR3 is TGTGCCTGGAGCGCGGGACAGACCTATGGCTACACCTTC. This translates into CAWSAGQTYGYTF.

The genes are TRBV27 and TRBJ2-1; D not resolved. Between the trimmed V and J ends, which lost 4 bases and 8 bases, there was a span of 6 bases. Looked up from germline, CDR1 is MNHEY and CDR2 is SMNVEV (reference sequence). This CDR3 is built from 11 residues. This CDR3 is CASSSWYEQFF. The CDR3 DNA is TGTGCCAGCAGTTCGTGGTATGAGCAGTTCTTC.

V gene TRBV7-2 combines with J gene TRBJ1-5; 7 nucleotides agree with TRBD1. The CDR3 runs 15 residues. Germline trimming cut 1 base from V and 4 bases from J; bases unmatched to any gene: 4. CDR1 is SGHTA, CDR2 FQGNSA, per germline. The CDR3 region is CASSLEGAGNQPQHF. The CDR3 nucleotides are TGTGCCAGCAGCTTAGAGGGGGCAGGGAATCAGCCCCAGCATTTT.

Comments on this clone: Distinct nucleotide sequences in the sample also encode this CDR3. The V and J genes are TRBV4-2 and TRBJ2-3, with D unresolved. This CDR3 is built from 13 residues. Germline CDR1 reads LGHNA; CDR2 reads YNFKEQ. V lost 2 bases to trimming and J lost 5 bases, with 8 bases between them. DNA for the CDR3: TGTGCCAGCAGCCAATTCTCGGGAGATACGCAGTATTTT. Translated, it gives CASSQFSGDTQYF.

The chain is built from TRBV6-5 and TRBJ1-2; possible D gene TRBD1, 6 bases. The CDR3 has 15 residues. Germline CDR1 MNHEY, CDR2 SVGAGI. Trimming took 1 base from V and 8 from J, leaving 17 bases between them. CDR3 nucleotides: TGTGCCAGCAGTTACTGGGGGGGCAGAGCGGACGGCTACACCTTC. This gives the protein CASSYWGGRADGYTF.

V gene TRBV7-8 combines with J gene TRBJ1-5; D call uncertain. V gave up 2 bases and J gave up 1 base, with 9 bases separating them. Germline V lookup: CDR1 SGHVS, CDR2 FQNEAQ. CDR3 length equals 15 residues. The CDR3 here is CASSLPGRSNQPQHF. In nucleotides, the CDR3 is TGTGCCAGCAGCTTACCGGGGAGAAGCAATCAGCCCCAGCATTTT.

This clone occurred a few times. Within the sample, other DNA sequences also encode this same CDR3. This chain connects TRBV10-3 to TRBJ2-3; TRBD2 might be the D (5 bases). CDR1 and CDR2 from the germline V gene are ENHRY and SYGVKD. V was clipped by 4 bases and J by 3 bases, with 5 bases between them. The CDR3 contains 12 residues. The CDR3 loop is CAISGGTDTQYF. Written as DNA, the CDR3 is TGTGCCATCAGTGGAGGGACAGATACGCAGTATTTT.

The genes are TRBV19 and TRBJ2-7, with 7 bases identical to TRBD2. Germline V CDR1 and CDR2: LNHDA, SQIVND (reference sequence). Germline trimming cut 5 bases from V and 6 bases from J; bases unmatched to any gene: 10. The CDR3 consists of 14 residues. The CDR3 loop reads CASSVPGGESEQYF. In DNA, the CDR3 is TGTGCCAGTAGTGTCCCGGGAGGAGAAAGCGAGCAGTACTTC.

V gene TRBV4-1 combines with J gene TRBJ1-5, with a weak D call TRBD1 (6 bases). In germline, CDR1 is MGHRA, CDR2 YSYEKL. Deletions cut 1 base from V and 6 bases from J, with 16 bases between. The CDR3 totals 16 residues. The CDR3 DNA sequence: TGCGCCAGCAGCCAAGGTTCGTTACAGGGTATTCAGCCCCAGCATTTT. Its protein product is CASSQGSLQGIQPQHF.

J is TRBJ2-7 and V is TRBV7-2; TRBD2 matches at 13 bases. The CDR3 is 15 amino acids. The ends lost 5 bases at V and 6 bases at J; junction bases unmatched: 7. Per the germline V gene, CDR1 is SGHTA and CDR2 is FQGNSA. This CDR3 is CASSPRTSGGGEQYF. The DNA of the CDR3 is TGTGCCAGCAGCCCGAGGACTAGCGGGGGTGGCGAGCAGTACTTC.